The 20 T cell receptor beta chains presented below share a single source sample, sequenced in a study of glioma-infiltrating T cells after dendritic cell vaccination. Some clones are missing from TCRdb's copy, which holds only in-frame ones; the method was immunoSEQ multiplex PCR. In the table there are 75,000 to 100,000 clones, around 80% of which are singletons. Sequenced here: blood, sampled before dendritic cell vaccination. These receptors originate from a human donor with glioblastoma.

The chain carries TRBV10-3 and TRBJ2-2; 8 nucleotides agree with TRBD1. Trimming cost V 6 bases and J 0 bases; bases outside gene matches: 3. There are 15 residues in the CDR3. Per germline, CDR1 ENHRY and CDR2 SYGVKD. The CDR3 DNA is TGTGCCATCAGCCCCAGGGGGCCGAACACCGGGGAGCTGTTTTTT. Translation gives CAISPRGPNTGELFF.

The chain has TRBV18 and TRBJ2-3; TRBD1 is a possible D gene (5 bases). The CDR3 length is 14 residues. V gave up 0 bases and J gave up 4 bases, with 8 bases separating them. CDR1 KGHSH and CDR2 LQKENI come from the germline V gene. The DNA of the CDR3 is TGTGCCAGCTCACCACCCGCAGGGTCAGATACGCAGTATTTT. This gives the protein CASSPPAGSDTQYF.

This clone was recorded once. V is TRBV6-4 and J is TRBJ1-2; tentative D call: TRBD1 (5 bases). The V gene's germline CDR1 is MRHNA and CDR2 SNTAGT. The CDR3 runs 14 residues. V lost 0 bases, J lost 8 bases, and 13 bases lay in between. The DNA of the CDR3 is TGTGCCAGCAGTGACTCCGGTGGGGCGCGAGGCTACACCTTC. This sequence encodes CASSDSGGARGYTF.

DNA for the CDR3: TGTGCCAGCAGCTTATCTTGGCGGGTTAGCTCCTACAATGAGCAGTTCTTC. Its translation is CASSLSWRVSSYNEQFF. The chain is built from TRBV7-3 and TRBJ2-1, with D perhaps matching TRBD2 (5 bases). This CDR3 spans 17 amino acids. V dropped 2 bases and J dropped 0 bases, with 14 bases sitting between them. From germline, CDR1 is SGHTA and CDR2 FQGTGA.

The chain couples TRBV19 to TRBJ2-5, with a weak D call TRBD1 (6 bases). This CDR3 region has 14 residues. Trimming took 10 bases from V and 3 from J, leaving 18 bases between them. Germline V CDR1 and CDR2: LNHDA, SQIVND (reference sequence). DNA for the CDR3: TGTGCCACCTCTTTGGAACAGGGTAAAGAGACCCAGTACTTC. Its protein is CATSLEQGKETQYF.

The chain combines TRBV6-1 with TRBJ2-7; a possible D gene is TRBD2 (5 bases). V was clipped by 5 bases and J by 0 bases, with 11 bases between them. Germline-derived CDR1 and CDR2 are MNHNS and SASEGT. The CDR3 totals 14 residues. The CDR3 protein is CASSRGDISYEQYF. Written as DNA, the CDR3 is TGTGCCAGCAGTCGGGGTGACATCTCCTACGAGCAGTACTTC.

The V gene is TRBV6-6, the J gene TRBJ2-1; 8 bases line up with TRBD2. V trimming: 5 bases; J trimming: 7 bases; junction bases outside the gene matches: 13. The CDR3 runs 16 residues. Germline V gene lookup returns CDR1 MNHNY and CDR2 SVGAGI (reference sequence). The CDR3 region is CASSALGAGERNEQFF. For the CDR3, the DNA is TGTGCCAGCAGTGCCCTAGGAGCGGGAGAAAGGAATGAGCAGTTCTTC.

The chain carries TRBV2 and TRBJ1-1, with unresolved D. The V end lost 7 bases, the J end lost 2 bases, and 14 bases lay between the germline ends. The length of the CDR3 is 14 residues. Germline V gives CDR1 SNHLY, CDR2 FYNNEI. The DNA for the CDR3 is TGTGCCAGCAACATAGCAGTACCAAACACTGAAGCTTTCTTT. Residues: CASNIAVPNTEAFF.

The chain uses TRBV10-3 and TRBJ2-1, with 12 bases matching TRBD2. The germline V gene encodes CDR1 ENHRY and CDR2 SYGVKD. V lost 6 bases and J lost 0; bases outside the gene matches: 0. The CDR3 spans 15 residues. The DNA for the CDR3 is TGTGCCATCAGGACTAGCGGGAGCTCCTACAATGAGCAGTTCTTC. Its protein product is CAIRTSGSSYNEQFF.

The CDR3 DNA is TGTGCCAGCAGTTTACGGCACGAGGGATACAATGAGCAGTTCTTC. It yields the protein CASSLRHEGYNEQFF. The rearrangement uses TRBV27 and TRBJ2-1, with D possibly matching TRBD2 (5 bases). Trimming pared 2 bases from V and 4 bases from J, leaving 12 bases between. The germline V gene encodes CDR1 MNHEY and CDR2 SMNVEV (reference sequence). CDR3 length: 15 residues.

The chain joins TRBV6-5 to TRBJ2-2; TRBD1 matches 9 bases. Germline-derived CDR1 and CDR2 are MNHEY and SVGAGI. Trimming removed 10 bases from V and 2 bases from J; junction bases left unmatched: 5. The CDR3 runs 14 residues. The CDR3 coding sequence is TGTGCCACTTGGGACAGGGCAAACACCGGGGAGCTGTTTTTT. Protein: CATWDRANTGELFF.

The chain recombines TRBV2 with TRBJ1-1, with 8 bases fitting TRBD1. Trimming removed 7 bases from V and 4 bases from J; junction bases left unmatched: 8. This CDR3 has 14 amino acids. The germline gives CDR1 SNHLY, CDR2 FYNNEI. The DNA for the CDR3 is TGTGCCAGCACCTTCACAGGGGGGACCACTGAAGCTTTCTTT. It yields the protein CASTFTGGTTEAFF. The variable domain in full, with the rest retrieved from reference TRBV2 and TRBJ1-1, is EPEVTQTPSHQVTQMGQEVILRCVPISNHLYFYWYRQILGQKVEFLVSFYNNEISEKSEIFDDQFSVERPDGSNFTLKIRSTKLEDSAMYFCASTFTGGTTEAFFGQGTRLTVV.

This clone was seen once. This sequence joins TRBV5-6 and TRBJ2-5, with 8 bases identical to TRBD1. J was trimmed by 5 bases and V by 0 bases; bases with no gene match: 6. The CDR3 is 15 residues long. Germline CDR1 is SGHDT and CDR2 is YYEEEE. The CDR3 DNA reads TGTGCCAGCAGCTTGGCGGGACAGGTCGGCGAGACCCAGTACTTC. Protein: CASSLAGQVGETQYF.

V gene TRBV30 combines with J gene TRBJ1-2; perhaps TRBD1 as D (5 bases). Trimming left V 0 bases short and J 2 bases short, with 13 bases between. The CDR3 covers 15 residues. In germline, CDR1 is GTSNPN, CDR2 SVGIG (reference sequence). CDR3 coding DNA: TGTGCCTGGAGTGTAGCAGGGCCAGGGAACTATGGCTACACCTTC. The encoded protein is CAWSVAGPGNYGYTF.

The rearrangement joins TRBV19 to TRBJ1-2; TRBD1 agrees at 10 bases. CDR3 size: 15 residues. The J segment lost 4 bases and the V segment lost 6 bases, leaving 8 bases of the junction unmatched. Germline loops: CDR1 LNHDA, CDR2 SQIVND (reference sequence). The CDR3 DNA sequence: TGTGCCAGTAGGCCGACAGGGGGCAATGGCTATGGCTACACCTTC. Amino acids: CASRPTGGNGYGYTF.

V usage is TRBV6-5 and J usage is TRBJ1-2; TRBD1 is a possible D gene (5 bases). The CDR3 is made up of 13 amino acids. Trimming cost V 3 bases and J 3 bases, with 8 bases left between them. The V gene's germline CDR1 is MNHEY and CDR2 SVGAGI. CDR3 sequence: CASSYQGYYGYTF. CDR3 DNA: TGTGCCAGCAGTTATCAGGGCTACTATGGCTACACCTTC.

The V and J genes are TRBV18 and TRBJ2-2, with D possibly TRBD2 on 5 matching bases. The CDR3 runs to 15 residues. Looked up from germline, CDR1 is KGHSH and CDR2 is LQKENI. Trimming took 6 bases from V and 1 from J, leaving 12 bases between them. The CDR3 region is CASSLRGLNTGELFF. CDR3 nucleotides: TGTGCCAGCTCCCTCCGGGGATTGAACACCGGGGAGCTGTTTTTT.

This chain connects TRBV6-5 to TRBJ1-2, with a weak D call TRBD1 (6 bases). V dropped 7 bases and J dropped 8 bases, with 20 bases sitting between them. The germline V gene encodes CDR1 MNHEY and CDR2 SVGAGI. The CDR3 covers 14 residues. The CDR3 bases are TGTGCCAGCACCGCTGGACCCGCCAGGGGCGGCTACACCTTC. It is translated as CASTAGPARGGYTF.

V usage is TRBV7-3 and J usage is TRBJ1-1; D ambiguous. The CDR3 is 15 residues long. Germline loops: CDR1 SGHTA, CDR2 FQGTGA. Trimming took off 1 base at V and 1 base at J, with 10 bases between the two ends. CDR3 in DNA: TGTGCCAGCAGCTTAATGGAGGTAGGGAACACTGAAGCTTTCTTT. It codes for CASSLMEVGNTEAFF.

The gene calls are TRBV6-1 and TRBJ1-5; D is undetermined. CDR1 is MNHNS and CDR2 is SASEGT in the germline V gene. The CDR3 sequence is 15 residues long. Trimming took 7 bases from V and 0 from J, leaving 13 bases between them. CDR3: CASTLLGLSNQPQHF. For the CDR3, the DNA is TGTGCCAGCACACTCCTTGGGCTTAGCAATCAGCCCCAGCATTTT.